Listed below are T cell receptor beta chains from one sample, sequenced in a study of shared clonotypes between healthy human individuals. Measured with immunoSEQ multiplex PCR; TCRdb has only the in-frame clones, and not every one. The sample contains about 2.4 million clones, 90% to 95% of which appear only once. Material: naive CD4+ T cells from PBMCs. The receptors come from a man aged 18 to 30 in good health. Some clones in this sample may be carry-over from other donors' samples. Both conserved end residues are part of each CDR3. Fields, in order: J gene, V gene, CDR3 protein.

j_gene: TRBJ2-2; v_gene: TRBV5-1; CDR3aa: CASSLTGGSGGELFF
j_gene: TRBJ2-7; v_gene: TRBV7-3; CDR3aa: CASSLIWLSTSGSEEQYF
j_gene: TRBJ1-4; v_gene: TRBV6-1; CDR3aa: CASIAEEKLFF
j_gene: TRBJ1-2; v_gene: TRBV9; CDR3aa: CASSVGGGGYTF
j_gene: TRBJ1-5; v_gene: TRBV6-5; CDR3aa: CASGRDQPQHF
j_gene: TRBJ2-3; v_gene: TRBV10-1; CDR3aa: CASSPPGVVDTQYF
j_gene: TRBJ2-1; v_gene: TRBV4-3; CDR3aa: CASSHGRLAGRYNEQFF
j_gene: TRBJ2-7; v_gene: TRBV5-4; CDR3aa: CASSFLEGPSYEQYF
j_gene: TRBJ2-4; v_gene: TRBV28; CDR3aa: CASSLQMTGSQNIQYF
j_gene: TRBJ1-2; v_gene: TRBV4-1; CDR3aa: CASSPGTVDYTF
j_gene: TRBJ1-5; v_gene: TRBV7-8; CDR3aa: CASSLGTIQHF
j_gene: TRBJ1-5; v_gene: TRBV28; CDR3aa: CASSLSGGYDSNQPQHF
j_gene: TRBJ2-5; v_gene: TRBV5-1; CDR3aa: CASSLVGGAETQYF
j_gene: TRBJ2-6; v_gene: TRBV11-2; CDR3aa: CASSLETGTNVLTF
j_gene: TRBJ2-2; v_gene: TRBV28; CDR3aa: CASSLGGASGELFF
j_gene: TRBJ2-3; v_gene: TRBV5-1; CDR3aa: CASSLGTPADTQYF
j_gene: TRBJ2-3; v_gene: TRBV7-3; CDR3aa: CASSLREGASDTQYF
j_gene: TRBJ1-4; v_gene: TRBV5-1; CDR3aa: CASSFEGQGNEKLFF
j_gene: TRBJ2-5; v_gene: TRBV5-6; CDR3aa: CASSPTGTGIETQYF
j_gene: TRBJ2-1; v_gene: TRBV6-5; CDR3aa: CASRGLAGGPDEQFF
j_gene: TRBJ2-7; v_gene: TRBV18; CDR3aa: CASSWEDRGHDEQYF
j_gene: TRBJ2-1; v_gene: TRBV18; CDR3aa: CASSPRGAKYNEQFF
j_gene: TRBJ2-3; v_gene: TRBV7-3; CDR3aa: CASSLGTPTDTQYF
j_gene: TRBJ2-7; v_gene: TRBV5-1; CDR3aa: CASSLAGVYEQYF
j_gene: TRBJ1-4; v_gene: TRBV6-1; CDR3aa: CASSGTGWAEKLFF
j_gene: TRBJ1-4; v_gene: TRBV5-1; CDR3aa: CASSVNRAEKLFF
j_gene: TRBJ2-7; v_gene: TRBV6-5; CDR3aa: CASRVQDSREQYF
j_gene: TRBJ1-1; v_gene: TRBV2; CDR3aa: CASRQGMNTEAFF
j_gene: TRBJ2-7; v_gene: TRBV2; CDR3aa: CASSALGLAGVDEQYF
j_gene: TRBJ2-2; v_gene: TRBV6-1; CDR3aa: CASVRSLNTGELFF
j_gene: TRBJ1-5; v_gene: TRBV21-1; CDR3aa: CASSKFGGGDSNQPQHF
j_gene: TRBJ2-1; v_gene: TRBV30; CDR3aa: CAWDPGLAVNEQFF
j_gene: TRBJ2-7; v_gene: TRBV27; CDR3aa: CASSLRRDHYEQYF
j_gene: TRBJ1-3; v_gene: TRBV28; CDR3aa: CASSLNREIDTIYF
j_gene: TRBJ1-1; v_gene: TRBV29-1; CDR3aa: CSAAGRATNTEAFF
j_gene: TRBJ2-5; v_gene: TRBV11-3; CDR3aa: CASSKGEGKETQYF
j_gene: TRBJ2-7; v_gene: TRBV19; CDR3aa: CATRGPDRGSYEQYF
j_gene: TRBJ2-7; v_gene: TRBV10-3; CDR3aa: CAISQGTTYEQYF
j_gene: TRBJ1-1; v_gene: TRBV28; CDR3aa: CASSYPGVNTEAFF
j_gene: TRBJ2-1; v_gene: TRBV5-4; CDR3aa: CASSSAGTNRYNEQFF
j_gene: TRBJ1-2; v_gene: TRBV7-9; CDR3aa: CASTPTGEGFYGYTF
j_gene: TRBJ1-6; v_gene: TRBV19; CDR3aa: CASSTGTGGYNSPLHF
j_gene: TRBJ2-7; v_gene: TRBV7-2; CDR3aa: CASSDHGGQYF
j_gene: TRBJ1-5; v_gene: TRBV5-5; CDR3aa: CASSFSGGGDQPQHF